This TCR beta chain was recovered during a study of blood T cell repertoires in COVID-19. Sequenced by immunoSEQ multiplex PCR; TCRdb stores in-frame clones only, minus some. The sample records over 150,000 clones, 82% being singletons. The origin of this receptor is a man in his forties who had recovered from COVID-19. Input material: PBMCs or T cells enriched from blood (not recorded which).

The CDR3 sequence: CASSFSPYPREQYF. DNA of the CDR3: TGTGCCAGCAGTTTCTCCCCCTACCCTCGCGAGCAGTACTTC. The chain recombines TRBV28 with TRBJ2-7; D gene ambiguous. V lost 3 bases and J lost 6, with 15 bases in between. Germline V lookup: CDR1 MDHEN, CDR2 SYDVKM. The CDR3 consists of 14 residues.